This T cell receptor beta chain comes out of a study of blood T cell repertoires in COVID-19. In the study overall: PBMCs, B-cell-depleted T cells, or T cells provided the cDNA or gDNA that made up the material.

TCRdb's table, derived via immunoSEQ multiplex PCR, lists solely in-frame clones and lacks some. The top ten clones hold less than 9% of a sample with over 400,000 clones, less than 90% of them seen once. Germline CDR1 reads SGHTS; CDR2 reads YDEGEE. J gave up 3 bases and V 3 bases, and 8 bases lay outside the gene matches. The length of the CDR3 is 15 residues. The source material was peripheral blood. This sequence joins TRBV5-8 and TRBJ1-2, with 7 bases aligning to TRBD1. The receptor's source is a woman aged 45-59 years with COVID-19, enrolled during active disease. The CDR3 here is CASSSDRTGYYGYTF. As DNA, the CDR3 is TGTGCCAGCAGCTCCGATCGGACAGGTTACTATGGCTACACCTTC.